This T cell receptor (beta chain) was obtained from a study of PD-1 blockade in mismatch repair-deficient tumors. As for the study in general: Enrolled 2013-2016, patients had progressing, pretreated mismatch repair-deficient cancers of approximately 13 types. Findings and limits, study-wide: Tumor-resident clones, often undetectable pretreatment in blood, expanded then contracted after pembrolizumab.

Clones were sequenced by immunoSEQ multiplex PCR, and TCRdb holds only the in-frame ones, with some missing. The table includes some 27,000 clones, approximately 84% detected once. Note on this clone: Its antigen is unknown.

The V gene's germline CDR1 is MNHNY and CDR2 SVGAGI (reference sequence). The V and J ends lost 0 bases and 0 bases respectively, with 12 bases between them. The CDR3 is made up of 16 amino acids. PCR or immunohistochemistry showed mismatch repair deficiency in every enrolled patient. The TCR was taken from an adult with mismatch repair-deficient cancer. The rearrangement uses TRBV6-6 and TRBJ2-7; a weak D match, TRBD1 (6 bases). The starting material was PBMCs, obtained before pembrolizumab treatment. CDR3 DNA: TGTGCCAGCAGTTACTCGACATCAGGGGCCTCCTACGAGCAGTACTTC. As protein: CASSYSTSGASYEQYF.